This T cell receptor beta chain was recovered during a study of naive and memory T cell subsets. Whole-study findings and limits: Naive repertoires, especially CD8, held a few larger clonotypes, possibly memory cells re-expressing CD45RA. Clonotypes are single alpha or beta chains, not paired receptors. Over 95% of naive TCR sequences appeared only once, unlike memory subsets.

From the second PCR step, alpha and beta chains were amplified apart. Trimming took off 1 base at V and 3 bases at J, with 1 base between the two ends. Germline V gene sequence: CDR1 LGHDT, CDR2 YNNKEL (reference sequence). The CDR3 covers 13 residues. Both TRBC1 and TRBC2 were covered by a beta constant-region primer of two equimolar oligonucleotides. The ligated cDNA underwent four PCR rounds using SP2 and nested alpha and beta constant-region primers. An oligonucleotide with the SP2 primer and a 12-nucleotide UMI was ligated to the cDNA 3' end. TCRdb re-called the UMI-ligation and nested PCR reads through MiXCR, storing one row per CDR3 protein. The data show some 82,000 distinct CDR3 sequences, around 11% seen once. This clonotype occurred a few times. No antigen is known for it.

The TCR sequence derives from a human donor in good health. Input material: naive CD4+ T cells from blood. This rearrangement joins TRBV3-1 to TRBJ2-6; no clear D gene. CDR3 sequence reads: CASSQGGANVLTF. Here the CDR3 DNA reads TGTGCCAGCAGCCAAGGTGGGGCCAACGTCCTGACTTTC. Full variable domain (missing parts from reference TRBV3-1 and TRBJ2-6): DTAVSQTPKYLVTQMGNDKSIKCEQNLGHDTMYWYKQDSKKFLKIMFSYNNKELIINETVPNRFSPKSPDKAHLNLHINSLELGDSAVYFCASSQGGANVLTFGAGSRLTVL.